This TCR beta chain stems from a study of response to subunit inactivated influenza vaccine. CDR1 and CDR2 (germline): LGHNA, YSLEER. CDR3 length: 14 amino acids. V lost 4 bases, J lost 9 bases, and 7 bases stayed unmatched. Points on this clonotype: What it binds is not known.

A single record per CDR3 protein comes from TCRdb applying MiXCR to the RT-PCR reads. The table records about half a million distinct CDR3 sequences, approximately 11% of them present only once. General observations from the study: Only a handful of new T cells, the authors suggested, are recruited with each seasonal influenza vaccination.

V gene TRBV4-3 combines with J gene TRBJ2-1, with 9 positions matching TRBD2. The sequences come from PBMCs from blood, collected around seven weeks after vaccination. The TCR comes from a man in his fifties or sixties who received an inactivated influenza vaccine. CDR3 amino acids: CASSRLAGEFEQFF. For the CDR3, the DNA is TGCGCCAGCAGCCGATTAGCGGGAGAATTTGAGCAGTTCTTC.